This TCR beta chain was captured by sequencing in a study of blood T cell repertoires in COVID-19. Per the study methods: Amplification of reference gene primers provided the estimated nucleated cell counts. Data came from immunoSEQ multiplex PCR; TCRdb stores just in-frame clones and leaves some out. V and J calls and clone size are given by that table; D and trimming were obtained from the DNA. The table includes around 700,000 clones, about 90% detected once. The TCR sequence derives from a woman aged 18-30 years with acute or convalescent COVID-19. The sequenced sample consisted of peripheral blood.

The CDR3 region has the DNA TGTGCCAGCACCGTGCCGGGACAGGCCTACGAGCAGTACTTC. Amino acids: CASTVPGQAYEQYF. The rearrangement uses TRBV6-5 and TRBJ2-7, with 8 bases lining up with TRBD1. The CDR3 loop spans 14 amino acids. The germline CDR1 and CDR2 sequences are MNHEY and SVGAGI. The V and J ends lost 7 bases and 2 bases, in that order; junction bases with no gene match: 7.